Described below is a single T cell receptor beta chain sequence and its context. No antigen is known for it. This sample stems from a study of T-cell memory formation after mild COVID-19. Overall study results and limits: The appearance of some responding clones in pre-infection memory suggested that cross-reactive memory joined. For second-wave clones that peaked at day 37, SARS-CoV-2 specificity went unverified. The study found contracting CD4+ clones mainly in CM and EM and contracting CD8+ clones in EMRA.

UMIs and sample barcodes were carried by the TCR alpha and TCR beta cDNA libraries that 5'RACE produced using constant-segment primers. One entry per CDR3 protein, called by TCRdb with MiXCR from the 5' RACE reads. The table lists about 210,000 distinct CDR3 sequences, about 11% of them singletons, with around 2.9% in the top ten. CDR3 size: 12 residues. Looked up from germline, CDR1 is SGHTA and CDR2 is FQGNSA. Trimming took 2 bases from V and 8 from J, leaving 7 bases between them. The genes are TRBV7-2 and TRBJ2-1; D not certain. The sequence was collected from a man younger than 35 who had mild COVID-19 (a few samples of this study predate the infection). Cell type and time point are not known. The sample comprised PBMCs or a T cell subset sorted from them (not recorded which). The CDR3 reads CASSLYSDEQFF. The CDR3 region has the DNA TGTGCCAGCAGCTTATACTCCGATGAGCAGTTCTTC.